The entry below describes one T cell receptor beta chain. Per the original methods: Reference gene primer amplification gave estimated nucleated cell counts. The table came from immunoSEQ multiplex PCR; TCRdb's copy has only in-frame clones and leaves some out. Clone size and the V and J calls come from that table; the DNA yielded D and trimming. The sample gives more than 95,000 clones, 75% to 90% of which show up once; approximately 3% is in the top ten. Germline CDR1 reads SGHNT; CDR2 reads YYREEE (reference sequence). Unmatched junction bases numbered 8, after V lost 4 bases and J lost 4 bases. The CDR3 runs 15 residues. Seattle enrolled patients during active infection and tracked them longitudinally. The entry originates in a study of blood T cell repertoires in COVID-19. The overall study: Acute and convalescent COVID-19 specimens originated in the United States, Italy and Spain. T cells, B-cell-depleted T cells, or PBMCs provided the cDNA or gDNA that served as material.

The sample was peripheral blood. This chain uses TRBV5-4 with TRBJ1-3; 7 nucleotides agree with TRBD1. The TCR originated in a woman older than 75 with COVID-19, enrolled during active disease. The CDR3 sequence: CASSSGQALGNTIYF. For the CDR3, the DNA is TGTGCCAGCAGCAGTGGACAGGCGCTCGGAAACACCATATATTTT.